What follows are 11 T cell receptor beta chains derived from one specimen sequenced in a study of response to subunit inactivated influenza vaccine. TCRdb passed the RT-PCR reads through MiXCR, listing each CDR3 protein once. This sample has about 540,000 distinct CDR3 sequences, with under 30% found just once. These data are also associated with another study on T cells expressing NK-cell markers. Per that paper: The authors generated TCR beta cDNA through 5'RACE template switching with UMIs.

Sequencing was performed on CD4+ T cells sorted from PBMCs, taken approximately 13 days after vaccination. These receptors were collected from a man aged 50-59 years who received an inactivated influenza vaccine.

The chain combines TRBV14 with TRBJ2-3; a possible D gene is TRBD1 (5 bases). The CDR3 sequence is 12 residues long. The ends were cut back, 4 bases at V and 7 bases at J, with 9 bases in the middle. CDR1 is SGHDN, CDR2 FVKESK, per germline. CDR3 nucleotide sequence: TGTGCCAGCAGCCCGCAGGGATATACGCAGTATTTT. Translating it yields CASSPQGYTQYF.

The rearrangement uses TRBV12-1 and TRBJ2-2. TRBV12-1 is given as a pseudogene. CDR3 size: 12 residues. As DNA, the CDR3 is TGTGCCAGCAGCTTTGGACACCGAGAGCTGTTTTTT. It specifies CASSFGHRELFF.

The J gene is TRBJ2-3, the V gene TRBV5-1, with TRBD2 as a possible D gene (5 bases). Germline V gene sequence: CDR1 SGHRS, CDR2 YFSETQ. CDR3 size: 15 residues. V was pared by 4 bases and J by 2 bases, with 14 bases between. CDR3 DNA: TGCGCCAGCAGCCTGGGAGTTACCCCCACAGATACGCAGTATTTT. Encoded protein: CASSLGVTPTDTQYF.

The table lists this clonotype with a few counts. The V call is TRBV5-1, the J call TRBJ1-2; D perhaps matches TRBD1 (6 bases). Germline CDR1 and CDR2: SGHRS and YFSETQ. The CDR3 loop spans 20 amino acids. V was clipped by 3 bases and J by 7 bases, with 34 bases between them. CDR3 sequence: CASSSTRGGTTVVRLGGYTF. In nucleotides, the CDR3 is TGCGCCAGCAGCTCCACCCGAGGGGGAACAACCGTAGTTCGTCTGGGTGGCTACACCTTC.

The chain combines TRBV6-2 or TRBV6-3 with TRBJ1-1, with D possibly TRBD1 on 5 matching bases. Germline lookup yields CDR1 MNHEY and CDR2 SVGEGT. The CDR3 loop spans 16 amino acids. V was trimmed by 6 bases and J by 0 bases, leaving 17 bases between them. The CDR3 here is CASRAGTQLVNTEAFF. The CDR3 DNA reads as TGTGCCAGCAGAGCCGGGACCCAACTCGTGAACACTGAAGCTTTCTTT.

The chain links TRBV12-3 or TRBV12-4 to TRBJ1-4; 9 positions match TRBD1. The V and J ends lost 7 bases and 4 bases, in that order; junction bases with no gene match: 4. The CDR3 is made up of 14 amino acids. In DNA, the CDR3 is TGTGCCAGCACTTCGGGACAGGGTAATGAAAAACTGTTTTTT. Amino acid sequence: CASTSGQGNEKLFF.

The CDR3 reads CASSSDPGGSNYGYTF. The CDR3 nucleotides are TGTGCCAGCAGCTCAGACCCCGGGGGCAGTAACTATGGCTACACCTTC. V and J are TRBV7-2 and TRBJ1-2, with D possibly TRBD1 on 6 matching bases. The CDR3 is made up of 16 amino acids. V gave up 4 bases and J gave up 1 base, with 16 bases separating them. CDR1 and CDR2 from the germline V gene are SGHTA and FQGNSA.

This clonotype showed up just a few times. This chain uses TRBV12-3 or TRBV12-4 with TRBJ2-7; D is possibly TRBD1 (5 bases). There are 13 residues in the CDR3. The V gene lost 3 bases and the J gene lost 2 bases, with 8 bases spanning the gap. The CDR3 bases are TGTGCCAGCAGTTTTAGCAGGGCCTACGAGCAGTACTTC. It codes for CASSFSRAYEQYF.

This sequence joins TRBV20-1 and TRBJ2-1, with a weak D call TRBD2 (5 bases). V dropped 3 bases and J dropped 0 bases, with 15 bases sitting between them. CDR3 length: 16 amino acids. CDR1 and CDR2 from the germline V gene are DFQATT and SNEGSKA (reference sequence). CDR3 DNA: TGCAGTGCTAGGGGAATGGAGCGGACCTCCTACAATGAGCAGTTCTTC. It specifies CSARGMERTSYNEQFF.

This chain joins TRBV20-1 and TRBJ2-1; 8 nucleotides align to TRBD2. Germline CDR1 and CDR2: DFQATT and SNEGSKA (reference sequence). The CDR3 sequence is 14 residues long. Trimming cost V 3 bases and J 6 bases; bases outside gene matches: 7. The CDR3 sequence: CSASPGGLTNEQFF. DNA for the CDR3: TGCAGTGCTAGCCCGGGAGGGCTAACCAATGAGCAGTTCTTC.

This clonotype appeared a single time. This rearrangement joins TRBV7-9 to TRBJ1-6; TRBD1 aligns across 8 bases. Germline values: CDR1 SEHNR, CDR2 FQNEAQ (reference sequence). V lost 4 bases and J lost 8; bases outside the gene matches: 7. This CDR3 contains 15 residues. The DNA for the CDR3 is TGTGCCAGCAGCTACTTGGACAGGGTGCATTCACCCCTCCACTTT. Protein sequence: CASSYLDRVHSPLHF.